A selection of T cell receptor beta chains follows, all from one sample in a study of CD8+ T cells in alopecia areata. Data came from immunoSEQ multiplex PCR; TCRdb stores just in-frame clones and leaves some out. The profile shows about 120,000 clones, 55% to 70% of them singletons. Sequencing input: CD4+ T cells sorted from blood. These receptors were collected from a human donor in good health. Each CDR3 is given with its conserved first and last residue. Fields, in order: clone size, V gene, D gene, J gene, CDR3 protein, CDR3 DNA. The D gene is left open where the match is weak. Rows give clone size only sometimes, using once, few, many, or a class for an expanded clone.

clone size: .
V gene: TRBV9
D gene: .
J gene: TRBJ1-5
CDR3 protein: CASSPLGRNQPQHF
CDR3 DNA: TGTGCCAGCAGCCCTTTGGGAAGAAATCAGCCCCAGCATTTT

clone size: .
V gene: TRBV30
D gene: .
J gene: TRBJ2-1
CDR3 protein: CACSRGAQGNEQFF
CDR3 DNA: TGTGCCTGTTCACGGGGGGCTCAGGGCAATGAGCAGTTCTTC

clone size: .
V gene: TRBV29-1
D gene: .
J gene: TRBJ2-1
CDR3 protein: CSASYNEQFF
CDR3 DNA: TGCAGCGCTAGCTACAATGAGCAGTTCTTC

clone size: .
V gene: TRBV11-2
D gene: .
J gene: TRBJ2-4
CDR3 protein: CASSSTTGAKNIQYF
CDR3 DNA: TGTGCCAGCAGCTCGACCACAGGGGCCAAAAACATTCAGTACTTC

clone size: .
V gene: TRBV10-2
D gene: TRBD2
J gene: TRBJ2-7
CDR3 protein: CASTERGDSYEQYF
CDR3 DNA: TGCGCCAGCACGGAGCGGGGGGACTCCTACGAGCAGTACTTC

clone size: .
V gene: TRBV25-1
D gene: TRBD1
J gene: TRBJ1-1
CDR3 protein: CASSAPGQGNTEAFF
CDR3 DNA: TGTGCCAGCAGTGCCCCGGGACAGGGGAACACTGAAGCTTTCTTT

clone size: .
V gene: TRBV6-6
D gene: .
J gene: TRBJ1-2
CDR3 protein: CASRGQNRGYTF
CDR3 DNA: TGTGCCAGCAGAGGACAGAATCGGGGCTACACCTTC

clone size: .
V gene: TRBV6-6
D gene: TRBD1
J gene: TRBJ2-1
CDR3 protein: CASSPPGTGGREQFF
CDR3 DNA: TGTGCCAGCAGTCCCCCCGGGACAGGGGGTCGTGAGCAGTTCTTC

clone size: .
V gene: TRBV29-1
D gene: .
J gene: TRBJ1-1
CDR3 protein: CSVNRGGTEAFF
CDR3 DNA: TGCAGCGTTAACCGGGGCGGCACTGAAGCTTTCTTT

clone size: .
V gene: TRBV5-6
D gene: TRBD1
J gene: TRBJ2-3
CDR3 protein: CASSLAFDSTGADTQYF
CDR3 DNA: TGTGCCAGCAGCTTGGCCTTTGACAGCACAGGGGCAGATACGCAGTATTTT

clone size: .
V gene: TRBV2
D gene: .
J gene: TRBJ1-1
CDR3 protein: CASSRTGAQAFF
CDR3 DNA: TGTGCCAGCAGTCGTACGGGGGCGCAAGCTTTCTTT

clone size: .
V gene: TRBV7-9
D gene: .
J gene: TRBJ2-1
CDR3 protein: CASSYKYEQFF
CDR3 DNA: TGTGCCAGCAGCTACAAGTACGAGCAGTTCTTC

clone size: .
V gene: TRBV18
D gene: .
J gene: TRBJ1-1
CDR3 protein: CASSVRSEAFF
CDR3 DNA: TGTGCCAGCTCAGTAAGGAGTGAAGCTTTCTTT

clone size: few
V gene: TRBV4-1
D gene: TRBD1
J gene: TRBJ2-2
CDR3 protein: CASSRGQGGTGELFF
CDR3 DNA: TGCGCCAGCAGCCGAGGACAGGGTGGTACCGGGGAGCTGTTTTTT

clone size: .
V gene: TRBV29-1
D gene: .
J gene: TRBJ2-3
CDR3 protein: CSVGGLAGTDTQYF
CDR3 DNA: TGCAGCGTTGGGGGTCTGGCGGGCACAGATACGCAGTATTTT

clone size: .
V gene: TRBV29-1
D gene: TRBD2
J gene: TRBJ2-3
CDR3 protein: CSVEGGGLGDTQYF
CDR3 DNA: TGCAGCGTTGAAGGCGGGGGGTTAGGTGATACGCAGTATTTT

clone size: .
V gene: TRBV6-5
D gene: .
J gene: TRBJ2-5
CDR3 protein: CASRAPGVETQYF
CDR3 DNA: TGTGCCAGCAGGGCCCCGGGAGTTGAGACCCAGTACTTC

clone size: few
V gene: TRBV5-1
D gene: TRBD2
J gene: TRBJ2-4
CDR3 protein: CASSPTTSGGRENIQYF
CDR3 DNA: TGCGCCAGCAGCCCGACGACTAGCGGGGGGCGAGAAAACATTCAGTACTTC

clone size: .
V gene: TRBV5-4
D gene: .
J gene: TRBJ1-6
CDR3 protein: CASSSKTDNSPLHF
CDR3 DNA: TGTGCCAGCAGCTCAAAGACGGATAATTCACCCCTCCACTTT

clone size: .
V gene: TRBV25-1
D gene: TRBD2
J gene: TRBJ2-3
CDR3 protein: CASSEWGRGGKDTQYF
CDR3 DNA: TGTGCCAGCAGTGAATGGGGACGGGGGGGAAAAGATACGCAGTATTTT

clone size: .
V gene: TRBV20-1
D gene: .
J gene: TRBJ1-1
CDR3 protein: CSVPEPESF
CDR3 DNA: TGCAGTGTTCCCGAACCCGAGTCTTTT

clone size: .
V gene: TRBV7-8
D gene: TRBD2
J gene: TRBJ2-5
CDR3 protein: CASSLGVGAGGAETQYF
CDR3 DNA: TGTGCCAGCAGCTTAGGGGTAGGAGCGGGGGGAGCAGAGACCCAGTACTTC

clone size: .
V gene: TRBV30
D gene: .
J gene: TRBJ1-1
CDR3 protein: CAWSVSGRAGAFF
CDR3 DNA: TGTGCCTGGAGTGTATCGGGTAGGGCAGGAGCTTTCTTT